The T cell receptor beta chain under discussion was sequenced for a study of cytomegalovirus exposure and HLA in healthy donors. Study results and caveats: Later on, a genetic analysis was performed. It linked a missense variant in DCLRE1C with V- and J-gene trimming of TCR beta.

Germline V gives CDR1 SGHNT, CDR2 YENEEA. There are 15 residues in the CDR3. The V end was cut by 3 bases, the J end by 0 bases, with 12 bases between. PCR primers comprised 60 Vbeta and 13 Jbeta primers. This table comes from immunoSEQ multiplex PCR, and its TCRdb copy is limited to in-frame clones, with some not included. The sample has around 200,000 clones, and its top ten clones hold 0.7% to 1%. Points on this clone: Its specificity is not known.

The source of this sequence is a woman aged 18-29 years in good health and CMV-seropositive. Specimen: PBMCs. V gene TRBV11-3 combines with J gene TRBJ2-7, with D tentatively TRBD2 (5 bases). This CDR3 reads CASSFEEVSSYEQYF. CDR3 DNA sequence: TGTGCCAGCAGCTTTGAGGAGGTAAGCTCCTACGAGCAGTACTTC. Complete variable domain (other parts from reference TRBV11-3 and TRBJ2-7): EAGVVQSPRYKIIEKKQPVAFWCNPISGHNTLYWYLQNLGQGPELLIRYENEEAVDDSQLPKDRFSAERLKGVDSTLKIQPAELGDSAVYLCASSFEEVSSYEQYFGPGTRLTVT.